Listed below are T cell receptor beta chains from one sample, sequenced in a study of shared clonotypes between healthy human individuals. Profiling relied on immunoSEQ multiplex PCR, and the TCRdb table lists in-frame clones only, not all of them. The data contain 2.3 million or so clones, just over 90% of them seen just once; the ten biggest clones take up approximately 0.4%. The sample comprised naive CD4+ T cells from PBMCs. The receptors were sampled from a man younger than 30 in good health. Some clones in this sample may be carry-over from other donors' samples. Each CDR3 is given with its conserved first and last residue. D genes are given only for firm matches. A clone size is listed for some rows: how often the clone was seen (once, few, many), or a class if it is expanded.

j_call: TRBJ2-7
d_call: .
clone_size: .
v_call: TRBV7-2
cdr3_nt: TGTGCCAGCAGCTTACTCGGGAGAGGCTACGAGCAGTACTTC
cdr3_aa: CASSLLGRGYEQYF

j_call: TRBJ2-7
d_call: .
clone_size: .
v_call: TRBV7-2
cdr3_nt: TGTGCCAGCAGCTTAAGTCCCGGTTACGAGCAGTACTTC
cdr3_aa: CASSLSPGYEQYF

j_call: TRBJ2-5
d_call: TRBD2
clone_size: once
v_call: TRBV19
cdr3_nt: TGTGCCAGTGGACCTACTAGCGGAGGAGGGCAAGAGACCCAGTACTTC
cdr3_aa: CASGPTSGGGQETQYF

j_call: TRBJ1-2
d_call: .
clone_size: .
v_call: TRBV4-1
cdr3_nt: TGCGCCAGCAGCCAAGATCATACGGGGAACTATGGCTACACCTTC
cdr3_aa: CASSQDHTGNYGYTF

j_call: TRBJ2-3
d_call: .
clone_size: .
v_call: TRBV29-1
cdr3_nt: TGCAGCGTTCAGGAGAGCACAGATACGCAGTATTTT
cdr3_aa: CSVQESTDTQYF

j_call: TRBJ1-4
d_call: TRBD1
clone_size: .
v_call: TRBV7-2
cdr3_nt: TGTGCCAGCAGCAAACAGGGGTCTCCTAATGAAAAACTGTTTTTT
cdr3_aa: CASSKQGSPNEKLFF

j_call: TRBJ2-1
d_call: TRBD1
clone_size: .
v_call: TRBV28
cdr3_nt: TGTGCCAGCAGTTTACCGCCGGGACAGGGCAACAATGAGCAGTTCTTC
cdr3_aa: CASSLPPGQGNNEQFF

j_call: TRBJ1-5
d_call: .
clone_size: .
v_call: TRBV6-6
cdr3_nt: TGTGCCAGCAGCCGAGGGGGGACAAATCAGCCCCAGCATTTT
cdr3_aa: CASSRGGTNQPQHF

j_call: TRBJ1-2
d_call: .
clone_size: .
v_call: TRBV29-1
cdr3_nt: TGCAGCGGGGGGGGCCTCAACTATGGCTACACCTTC
cdr3_aa: CSGGGLNYGYTF

j_call: TRBJ1-1
d_call: .
clone_size: .
v_call: TRBV2
cdr3_nt: TGTGCCAGCAGTTTTATGGGGGCGGGGCCATTGGCTTTCTTT
cdr3_aa: CASSFMGAGPLAFF

j_call: TRBJ2-2
d_call: .
clone_size: .
v_call: TRBV11-3
cdr3_nt: TGTGCCAGCAGCTTTCCCCAGGGTGACACCGGGGAGCTGTTTTTT
cdr3_aa: CASSFPQGDTGELFF

j_call: TRBJ2-7
d_call: .
clone_size: .
v_call: TRBV5-4
cdr3_nt: TGTGCCAGCAGCTTGTTTTTAGTGGGGATGTACGAGCAGTACTTC
cdr3_aa: CASSLFLVGMYEQYF

j_call: TRBJ1-4
d_call: .
clone_size: .
v_call: TRBV7-3
cdr3_nt: TGTGCCAGCAGCTTAACGGGGGGTGAAAAACTGTTTTTT
cdr3_aa: CASSLTGGEKLFF

j_call: TRBJ2-1
d_call: .
clone_size: .
v_call: TRBV19
cdr3_nt: TGTGCCACCCGGGGGACGGAATTTAGCTCCTACAATGAGCAGTTCTTC
cdr3_aa: CATRGTEFSSYNEQFF

j_call: TRBJ2-3
d_call: .
clone_size: .
v_call: TRBV6-5
cdr3_nt: TGTGCCACCCAGCGGTCCGTCCGCACAGATACGCAGTATTTT
cdr3_aa: CATQRSVRTDTQYF

j_call: TRBJ2-2
d_call: .
clone_size: .
v_call: TRBV11-2
cdr3_nt: TGTGCCAGCAACCCTAGCGAGAACACCGGGGAGCTGTTTTTT
cdr3_aa: CASNPSENTGELFF

j_call: TRBJ2-7
d_call: TRBD2
clone_size: .
v_call: TRBV7-2
cdr3_nt: TGTGCCAGCAGCTCAGGACTAGGCGGGAACGAGCAGTACTTC
cdr3_aa: CASSSGLGGNEQYF

j_call: TRBJ2-5
d_call: .
clone_size: .
v_call: TRBV18
cdr3_nt: TGTGCCAGCTCACCCCTGGCCCAAGAGACCCAGTACTTC
cdr3_aa: CASSPLAQETQYF

j_call: TRBJ2-7
d_call: .
clone_size: .
v_call: TRBV7-9
cdr3_nt: TGTGCCAGCAGCTTAGATGGAGAAGACGAGCAGTACTTC
cdr3_aa: CASSLDGEDEQYF

j_call: TRBJ2-7
d_call: .
clone_size: once
v_call: TRBV5-1
cdr3_nt: TGCGCCAGCAGTGGTGCAGGGGCGCCCGACGAGCAGTACTTC
cdr3_aa: CASSGAGAPDEQYF

j_call: TRBJ1-1
d_call: TRBD1
clone_size: .
v_call: TRBV28
cdr3_nt: TGTGCCAGCAGCTCACCTGGGACAGGGGCCAAGAACACTGAAGCTTTCTTT
cdr3_aa: CASSSPGTGAKNTEAFF

j_call: TRBJ1-1
d_call: .
clone_size: .
v_call: TRBV28
cdr3_nt: TGTGCCAGCAGTTTATTTGCGACAGTTGAAGCTTTCTTT
cdr3_aa: CASSLFATVEAFF

j_call: TRBJ1-1
d_call: .
clone_size: .
v_call: TRBV6-6
cdr3_nt: TGTGCCAGCAGCTGGGGCGAGAGGACTGAAGCTTTCTTT
cdr3_aa: CASSWGERTEAFF

j_call: TRBJ2-2
d_call: .
clone_size: .
v_call: TRBV6-4
cdr3_nt: TGTGCCACTCGGGCCCAAAACGGGGCTGGCACCGGGGAGCTGTTTTTT
cdr3_aa: CATRAQNGAGTGELFF

j_call: TRBJ2-5
d_call: TRBD2
clone_size: .
v_call: TRBV28
cdr3_nt: TGTGCCAGCAGTTACGGACTAGCGGGAGGAGGAGAGACCCAGTACTTC
cdr3_aa: CASSYGLAGGGETQYF

j_call: TRBJ1-4
d_call: .
clone_size: once
v_call: TRBV2
cdr3_nt: TGTGCCAGCGCGAGGCCCCCGGGCAGTGAAAAACTGTTTTTT
cdr3_aa: CASARPPGSEKLFF

j_call: TRBJ2-7
d_call: TRBD2
clone_size: .
v_call: TRBV29-1
cdr3_nt: TGCAGCACTGGTAGCGGGAGGGCCATCAACGAGCAGTACTTC
cdr3_aa: CSTGSGRAINEQYF

j_call: TRBJ1-2
d_call: .
clone_size: .
v_call: TRBV7-3
cdr3_nt: TGTGCCAGCAGCTTAACACAGTTGAATGGCTACACCTTC
cdr3_aa: CASSLTQLNGYTF

j_call: TRBJ1-6
d_call: TRBD1
clone_size: .
v_call: TRBV28
cdr3_nt: TGTGCCAGCAGTCTCCAGGGGGGTAATTCACCCCTCCACTTT
cdr3_aa: CASSLQGGNSPLHF

j_call: TRBJ1-2
d_call: .
clone_size: once
v_call: TRBV13
cdr3_nt: TGTGCCAGCAGCTTAGGAGGGGAGATACCGAGTGGCTACACCTTC
cdr3_aa: CASSLGGEIPSGYTF

j_call: TRBJ2-7
d_call: .
clone_size: .
v_call: TRBV29-1
cdr3_nt: TGCAGCGTTAGAGGGGGGCCAAACTACGAGCAGTACTTC
cdr3_aa: CSVRGGPNYEQYF

j_call: TRBJ1-5
d_call: .
clone_size: .
v_call: TRBV6-1
cdr3_nt: TGTGCCAGCAGTGTTAGAGGCAATCAGCCCCAGCATTTT
cdr3_aa: CASSVRGNQPQHF

j_call: TRBJ2-7
d_call: .
clone_size: .
v_call: TRBV7-2
cdr3_nt: TGTGCCAGCAGCTGGAAAGGGGCCGGGGAGAGCTACGAGCAGTACTTC
cdr3_aa: CASSWKGAGESYEQYF

j_call: TRBJ2-1
d_call: TRBD2
clone_size: .
v_call: TRBV9
cdr3_nt: TGTGCCAGCAGCCCCAAAGGGAGTAGCGGGCACACATCCTACAATGAGCAGTTCTTC
cdr3_aa: CASSPKGSSGHTSYNEQFF

j_call: TRBJ2-2
d_call: TRBD2
clone_size: .
v_call: TRBV18
cdr3_nt: TGTGCCAGCTCACCTCCAAACTCCCCTAGCGGGAGCCGGGAGCTGTTTTTT
cdr3_aa: CASSPPNSPSGSRELFF

j_call: TRBJ1-3
d_call: .
clone_size: .
v_call: TRBV18
cdr3_nt: TGTGCCAGCTCAGCGGGGACTGGAAACACCATATATTTT
cdr3_aa: CASSAGTGNTIYF

j_call: TRBJ2-6
d_call: .
clone_size: .
v_call: TRBV28
cdr3_nt: TGTGCCAGCAGTTCCCCCCAGTACCCTGGGGCCAACGTCCTGACTTTC
cdr3_aa: CASSSPQYPGANVLTF

j_call: TRBJ1-4
d_call: .
clone_size: .
v_call: TRBV7-2
cdr3_nt: TGTGCCAGCAGTAGACATGGGTCAACTAATGAAAAACTGTTTTTT
cdr3_aa: CASSRHGSTNEKLFF

j_call: TRBJ2-1
d_call: TRBD2
clone_size: .
v_call: TRBV30
cdr3_nt: TGTGCCTGGGGGCGACTAGCGGGAGGCCAAGGTTCTTTAGGCAATGAGCAGTTCTTC
cdr3_aa: CAWGRLAGGQGSLGNEQFF

j_call: TRBJ2-1
d_call: TRBD2
clone_size: once
v_call: TRBV5-1
cdr3_nt: TGCGCCAGCAGCCGAGGGACTAGCGGGAGTTTAGAAACCTACAATGAGCAGTTCTTC
cdr3_aa: CASSRGTSGSLETYNEQFF

j_call: TRBJ1-2
d_call: .
clone_size: few
v_call: TRBV27
cdr3_nt: TGTGCCAGCAAAGAACGCGGGTGGCAACACTATGGCTACACCTTC
cdr3_aa: CASKERGWQHYGYTF

j_call: TRBJ1-1
d_call: .
clone_size: .
v_call: TRBV29-1
cdr3_nt: TGCAGCGTTGAGGGGAAGGAGGCTTTCTTT
cdr3_aa: CSVEGKEAFF

j_call: TRBJ2-2
d_call: .
clone_size: .
v_call: TRBV7-2
cdr3_nt: TGTGCCAGCAGCTTAGAGGGAGGCACCGGGGAGCTGTTTTTT
cdr3_aa: CASSLEGGTGELFF

j_call: TRBJ2-3
d_call: .
clone_size: .
v_call: TRBV11-3
cdr3_nt: TGTGCCAGCAGTTCAACAGGGTTTGCAGATACGCAGTATTTT
cdr3_aa: CASSSTGFADTQYF

j_call: TRBJ2-2
d_call: TRBD2
clone_size: .
v_call: TRBV9
cdr3_nt: TGTGCCAGCAGCCCAAGCGGGAGGGCCAACACCGGGGAGCTGTTTTTT
cdr3_aa: CASSPSGRANTGELFF

j_call: TRBJ2-3
d_call: .
clone_size: .
v_call: TRBV29-1
cdr3_nt: TGCAGCGCAACCTTGGACCAGGGAACAGATACGCAGTATTTT
cdr3_aa: CSATLDQGTDTQYF

j_call: TRBJ1-4
d_call: .
clone_size: once
v_call: TRBV30
cdr3_nt: TGTGCCTGGAGTCCCGGAGGGGGAGGTGGTGAAAAACTGTTTTTT
cdr3_aa: CAWSPGGGGGEKLFF

j_call: TRBJ1-5
d_call: TRBD1
clone_size: .
v_call: TRBV7-9
cdr3_nt: TGTGCCAGCAGCATGGGACAGTCAGGCAATCAGCCCCAGCATTTT
cdr3_aa: CASSMGQSGNQPQHF